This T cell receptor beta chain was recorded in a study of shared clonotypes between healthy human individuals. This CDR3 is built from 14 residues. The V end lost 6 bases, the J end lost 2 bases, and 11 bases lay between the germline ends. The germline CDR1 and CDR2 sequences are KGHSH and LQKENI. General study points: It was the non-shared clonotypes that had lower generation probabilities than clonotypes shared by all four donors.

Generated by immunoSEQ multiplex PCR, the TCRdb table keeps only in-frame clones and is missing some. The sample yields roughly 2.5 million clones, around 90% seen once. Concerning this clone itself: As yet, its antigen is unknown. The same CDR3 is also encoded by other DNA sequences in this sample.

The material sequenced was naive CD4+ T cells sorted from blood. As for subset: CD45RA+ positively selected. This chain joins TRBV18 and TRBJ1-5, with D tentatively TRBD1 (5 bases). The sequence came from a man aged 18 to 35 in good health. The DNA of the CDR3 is TGTGCCAGCTCCCCAACGGGGGGCAATCAGCCCCAGCATTTT. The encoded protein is CASSPTGGNQPQHF.